These 21 T cell receptor beta chains were sequenced from one sample in a study of T cells in Graves' hyperthyroidism and ophthalmopathy. TCR beta CDR3 sequences were amplified from RNA transcripts. The primer set for the first-round RT-PCR of the TCR CDR3 was HTBI. TCRdb called the multiplex PCR reads again in MiXCR, with one record for every CDR3 protein. This table holds 750,000 to 950,000 distinct CDR3 sequences, 38% found once. The sample was blood. The receptors originated from a man younger than 35 with Graves' hyperthyroidism.

This clonotype was seen a single time. This chain connects TRBV12-3 or TRBV12-4 to TRBJ2-5; weak D call: TRBD2 (6 bases). The CDR3 totals 15 residues. The germline V and J ends were trimmed by 1 base and 3 bases, with 12 bases remaining between them. The CDR3 is CASSLVPGLKETQYF. CDR3 bases: TGTGCCAGCAGTTTAGTCCCGGGACTGAAAGAGACCCAGTACTTC.

This clonotype has ten or more counts. The chain is built from TRBV7-9 and TRBJ2-7, with 7 bases fitting TRBD1. V dropped 1 base and J dropped 7; count of bases not matched to a gene: 4. The CDR3 sequence is 13 residues long. Germline V gene lookup returns CDR1 SEHNR and CDR2 FQNEAQ (reference sequence). CDR3 sequence (DNA): TGTGCCAGCAGCTTAGGAGGGGGCTGGGAGCAGTACTTC. It specifies CASSLGGGWEQYF.

This clonotype was detected many times. DNA for the CDR3: TGTGCCATCAGTGAGTCGAGGGGACAGTCGGGGGATCAGCCCCAGCATTTT. It is translated as CAISESRGQSGDQPQHF. The chain joins TRBV10-3 to TRBJ1-5; 7 nucleotides match TRBD1. V was pared by 0 bases and J by 5 bases, with 10 bases of the junction left unmatched. In germline, CDR1 is ENHRY, CDR2 SYGVKD. The CDR3 totals 17 residues.

The chain uses TRBV12-3 or TRBV12-4 and TRBJ1-1; D is possibly TRBD1 (6 bases). The ends were cut back, 5 bases at V and 10 bases at J, with 11 bases in the middle. This CDR3 comprises 11 residues. The CDR3 DNA reads TGTGCCAGCAGTCCAGGGGCTGCAGCTTTCTTT. Translating it yields CASSPGAAAFF.

This rearrangement joins TRBV9 to TRBJ2-4, with 8 bases lining up with TRBD1. Looked up from germline, CDR1 is SGDLS and CDR2 is YYNGEE. With V trimmed by 4 bases and J by 9 bases, 12 bases remained unmatched. This CDR3 comprises 15 residues. In DNA form, the CDR3 reads TGTGCCAGCAGCACTACTGGACAGGGCCGAGGCATTCAGTACTTC. Protein product: CASSTTGQGRGIQYF.

This clonotype has a single count. This may arise from a read error, as a much more abundant clone is one base away. The chain uses TRBV10-3 and TRBJ1-6; a possible D gene is TRBD1 (5 bases). V lost 6 bases and J 3 bases, leaving 18 bases between the germline ends. CDR3 length: 17 residues. Germline V gives CDR1 ENHRY, CDR2 SYGVKD. In nucleotides, the CDR3 is TGTGCCATCAGCAGGGACTGGGAGCTCAACTATAATTCACCCCTCCACTTT. It specifies CAISRDWELNYNSPLHF.

V gene TRBV29-1 combines with J gene TRBJ2-5; D might be TRBD1 (7 bases). The CDR3 is 15 amino acids. V dropped 3 bases and J dropped 5 bases, with 19 bases sitting between them. Germline V gene data show CDR1 as SQVTM and CDR2 as ANQGSEA. The DNA for the CDR3 is TGCAGCGTTGAGGGGAGGCCAGGGGGTACTGAGACCCAGTACTTC. Translated: CSVEGRPGGTETQYF.

This chain connects TRBV20-1 to TRBJ2-5; the D gene is possibly TRBD1 (5 bases). The CDR3 length is 14 residues. Germline V gene data show CDR1 as DFQATT and CDR2 as SNEGSKA (reference sequence). V dropped 0 bases and J dropped 4 bases, with 12 bases sitting between them. This CDR3 reads CSARDPQGPETQYF. The CDR3 bases are TGCAGTGCTAGAGATCCCCAGGGCCCAGAGACCCAGTACTTC.

In its sample, this clonotype was seen many times. This sequence joins TRBV7-2 and TRBJ2-7; TRBD1 or TRBD2 may be the D gene (5 bases each). Germline V gene sequence: CDR1 SGHTA, CDR2 FQGNSA. Trimming took 0 bases from V and 0 from J, leaving 9 bases between them. The CDR3 runs 15 residues. For the CDR3, the DNA is TGTGCCAGCAGCTTAGCGGCAGGGAGCTCCTACGAGCAGTACTTC. Residues: CASSLAAGSSYEQYF.

The V and J genes are TRBV10-3 and TRBJ2-5; TRBD2 matches at 8 bases. CDR3 size: 18 residues. J gave up 0 bases and V 0 bases, and 9 bases lay outside the gene matches. Germline CDR1 is ENHRY and CDR2 is SYGVKD. The CDR3 DNA reads TGTGCCATCAGTGAGTCTCTGGCGGGAGGCCACTACCAAGAGACCCAGTACTTC. Its protein is CAISESLAGGHYQETQYF.

This clonotype was picked up many times. The J gene is TRBJ1-6, the V gene TRBV6-5; TRBD1 matches at 7 bases. The germline V gene has CDR1 MNHEY and CDR2 SVGAGI. V was clipped by 7 bases and J by 7 bases; unmatched bases: 7. The CDR3 loop spans 14 amino acids. The CDR3 region is CASTDRVRNSPLHF. The CDR3 nucleotides are TGTGCCAGCACCGACAGGGTCCGCAATTCACCCCTCCACTTT.

Remarks on this clonotype: The germline gene is not matched at one end of the junction; a read error may be the cause. The V gene is TRBV7-9, the J gene TRBJ2-7; D may be TRBD1 (5 bases). Germline loops: CDR1 SEHNR, CDR2 FQNEAQ (reference sequence). The length of the CDR3 is 10 residues. CDR3 protein: CAGRAYEQYF. The CDR3 DNA reads TGTGCCGGCAGGGCGTACGAGCAGTACTTC.

In regard to this clonotype: A read error may produce the germline difference seen at one junction end. This chain connects TRBV7-9 to TRBJ1-6; a weak D match, TRBD1 (6 bases). From germline, CDR1 is SEHNR and CDR2 FQNEAQ (reference sequence). This CDR3 is 16 amino acids long. CDR3 sequence: CASSFSGRGDNSPLHF. The CDR3 region has the DNA TGTGCCAGCAGCTTTTCCGGCCGAGGGGACAATTCGCCCCTCCACTTT.

This clonotype showed up just a few times. The chain joins TRBV6-5 to TRBJ2-5; unclear D gene. Germline CDR1 MNHEY, CDR2 SVGAGI. CDR3 size: 14 residues. V gave up 2 bases and J gave up 2 bases, with 9 bases separating them. CDR3 amino acids: CASSYGTLQETQYF. The DNA of the CDR3 is TGTGCCAGCAGTTACGGCACCCTACAAGAGACCCAGTACTTC.

The rearrangement uses TRBV14 and TRBJ2-5; 9 bases agree with TRBD2. Germline CDR1 and CDR2: SGHDN and FVKESK. The J segment lost 0 bases and the V segment lost 4 bases, leaving 9 bases of the junction unmatched. This CDR3 has 17 residues. The CDR3: CASSPPLAGIHQETQYF. Here the CDR3 DNA reads TGTGCCAGCAGCCCCCCTCTAGCGGGGATACACCAAGAGACCCAGTACTTC. The complete variable domain, with remaining parts taken from reference TRBV14 and TRBJ2-5, reads EAGVTQFPSHSVIEKGQTVTLRCDPISGHDNLYWYRRVMGKEIKFLLHFVKESKQDESGMPNNRFLAERTGGTYSTLKVQPAELEDSGVYFCASSPPLAGIHQETQYFGPGTRLLVL.

At least ten counts were recorded for this clonotype. CDR3 in amino acids: CSVAGYANTGELFF. The CDR3, as DNA: TGCAGCGTTGCAGGGTACGCGAACACCGGGGAGCTGTTTTTT. The chain links TRBV29-1 to TRBJ2-2; weak D call: TRBD1 (5 bases). From germline, CDR1 is SQVTM and CDR2 ANQGSEA. This CDR3 has 14 amino acids. The ends were cut back, 4 bases at V and 0 bases at J, with 9 bases in the middle.

In its sample, this clonotype was seen many times. The gene calls are TRBV7-4 and TRBJ2-7; no clear D. The CDR3 totals 12 residues. Per the germline V gene, CDR1 is SGHVT and CDR2 is SQSDAQ. Trimming took off 7 bases at V and 0 bases at J, with 7 bases between the two ends. The CDR3 sequence: CASTRSSYEQYF. CDR3 nucleotides: TGTGCCAGCACCAGAAGCTCCTACGAGCAGTACTTC.

V and J are TRBV19 and TRBJ1-2; D is possibly TRBD1 (6 bases). This CDR3 region has 13 residues. V dropped 9 bases and J dropped 7 bases, with 18 bases sitting between them. Germline assignment: CDR1 LNHDA and CDR2 SQIVND (reference sequence). CDR3 sequence: CASSQTGASGYTF. In DNA, the CDR3 is TGTGCCAGCAGCCAAACGGGGGCCTCTGGCTACACCTTC.

This clonotype was seen ten or more times. The rearrangement links TRBV10-1 to TRBJ2-7, with TRBD1 matching over 7 bases. This CDR3 contains 12 residues. Per the germline V gene, CDR1 is WNHNN and CDR2 is SYGVQD (reference sequence). V lost 3 bases, J lost 9 bases, and 5 bases stayed unmatched. This CDR3 is CASSDRGSAQYF. As DNA, the CDR3 is TGCGCCAGCAGTGACAGGGGGAGCGCGCAGTACTTC.

The rearrangement joins TRBV19 to TRBJ1-1; a possible D gene is TRBD1 (5 bases). CDR3 length: 11 amino acids. The germline gives CDR1 LNHDA, CDR2 SQIVND (reference sequence). V lost 3 bases and J lost 11, with 10 bases in between. In DNA, the CDR3 is TGTGCCAGTAGTATGACAGAGGCGGCTTTCTTT. Its protein is CASSMTEAAFF.

In its sample, this clonotype was seen a few times. The chain is built from TRBV5-6 and TRBJ1-2; TRBD1 agrees at 7 bases. The length of the CDR3 is 14 residues. CDR1 and CDR2 from the germline V gene are SGHDT and YYEEEE. The junction had 12 bases not matched to a gene; V was cut back by 7 bases and J by 6 bases. In DNA, the CDR3 is TGTGCCAGCCGCGTTGGAGGGGGCGCTAATGGCTACACCTTC. Protein product: CASRVGGGANGYTF.